One and the same sample provided the 29 T cell receptor beta chains below, sequenced in a study of T cell responses to AZD1222 COVID-19 vaccine. Clones were read by immunoSEQ multiplex PCR, and TCRdb kept only the in-frame ones, dropping some. The table has about 76,000 clones, around 89% seen once; the top ten hold approximately 4.5%. The specimen was peripheral blood, collected on day 0 of MenACWY control vaccination. The receptor set was obtained from an adult in good health.

J is TRBJ2-7 and V is TRBV9; 9 bases line up with TRBD1. V was pared by 0 bases and J by 4 bases, with 8 bases of the junction left unmatched. The CDR3 length is 16 residues. Germline-derived CDR1 and CDR2 are SGDLS and YYNGEE. DNA of the CDR3: TGTGCCAGCAGCGTAGAAGCCGGGACAGGGTTTTACGAGCAGTACTTC. Encoded protein: CASSVEAGTGFYEQYF.

The genes are TRBV11-3 and TRBJ2-2, with unresolved D. Germline lookup yields CDR1 SGHNT and CDR2 YENEEA. This CDR3 has 14 residues. The ends were cut back, 0 bases at V and 5 bases at J, with 7 bases in the middle. CDR3 DNA: TGTGCCAGCAGCTTAGAAGGGCGTACCGGGGAGCTGTTTTTT. Its protein product is CASSLEGRTGELFF.

This chain connects TRBV11-2 to TRBJ1-1; D perhaps matches TRBD1 (5 bases). Germline CDR1 SGHAT, CDR2 FQNNGV. The CDR3 has 15 residues. V shed 1 base and J shed 4 bases, with 13 bases lying between them. The CDR3 protein is CASSLVEGLGTEAFF. Here the CDR3 DNA reads TGTGCCAGCAGCTTAGTTGAGGGGCTGGGCACTGAAGCTTTCTTT.

The chain employs TRBV28 and TRBJ1-1; no clear D. The CDR3 sequence is 12 residues long. V lost 3 bases to trimming and J lost 7 bases, with 9 bases between them. CDR1 is MDHEN, CDR2 SYDVKM, per germline. CDR3 sequence reads: CASSFAEFEAFF. In DNA, the CDR3 is TGTGCCAGCAGTTTTGCGGAATTTGAAGCTTTCTTT.

The chain is built from TRBV9 and TRBJ1-1; 8 nucleotides line up with TRBD1. The germline V gene has CDR1 SGDLS and CDR2 YYNGEE. V lost 4 bases and J lost 8; bases outside the gene matches: 4. The CDR3 runs 12 residues. The CDR3 here is CASSSRQGEAFF. CDR3 in DNA: TGTGCCAGCAGCTCTAGACAGGGGGAAGCTTTCTTT.

The chain uses TRBV4-3 and TRBJ1-2, with a weak D call TRBD1 (5 bases). Trimming stripped 0 bases from V and 2 bases from J, with 10 bases between. Germline V lookup: CDR1 LGHNA, CDR2 YSLEER. The CDR3 has 15 amino acids. The chain's CDR3 is CASSQDRGWNYGYTF. CDR3 bases: TGCGCCAGCAGCCAAGATCGGGGGTGGAACTATGGCTACACCTTC.

The chain links TRBV7-2 to TRBJ1-2; D not certain. Trimming pared 7 bases from V and 8 bases from J, leaving 14 bases between. Germline V CDR1 and CDR2: SGHTA, FQGNSA. The CDR3 consists of 12 residues. CDR3 amino acids: CASTLWVRGYTF. CDR3 in DNA: TGTGCCAGCACCCTCTGGGTACGCGGCTACACCTTC. Combining the CDR3 with reference TRBV7-2 and TRBJ1-2 gives the whole variable domain GAGVSQSPSNKVTEKGKDVELRCDPISGHTALYWYRQSLGQGLEFLIYFQGNSAPDKSGLPSDRFSAERTGGSVSTLTIQRTQQEDSAVYLCASTLWVRGYTFGSGTRLTVV.

A single count supports this clone. V and J are TRBV28 and TRBJ2-1, with TRBD2 matching 8 bases. Germline CDR1 and CDR2: MDHEN and SYDVKM. J was trimmed by 0 bases and V by 6 bases; bases with no gene match: 7. The CDR3 runs 16 residues. CDR3 nucleotide sequence: TGTGCCAGCAGCCCCGGGGGGGAGGGCTCCTACAATGAGCAGTTCTTC. Amino acids: CASSPGGEGSYNEQFF.

The V gene is TRBV12-3 or TRBV12-4, the J gene TRBJ2-2; unclear D gene. This CDR3 has 13 residues. V was pared by 6 bases and J by 3 bases, with 8 bases between. The CDR3 DNA sequence: TGTGCCAGCAGCTGGGGTGACACCGGGGAGCTGTTTTTT. Residues: CASSWGDTGELFF.

V and J are TRBV28 and TRBJ1-2; no firm D call. The CDR3 is made up of 12 amino acids. V lost 1 base to trimming and J lost 8 bases, with 8 bases between them. From germline, CDR1 is MDHEN and CDR2 SYDVKM. The CDR3 DNA is TGTGCCAGCAGTTTATTCCCCCTAGGCTACACCTTC. Translated: CASSLFPLGYTF.

This chain joins TRBV24-1 and TRBJ2-6; D is perhaps TRBD1 or TRBD2 (5 bases each). The CDR3 covers 15 residues. V lost 4 bases, J lost 4 bases, and 10 bases lay in between. The V gene's germline CDR1 is KGHDR and CDR2 SFDVKD. The CDR3 here is CATSETGAGANVLTF. CDR3 coding DNA: TGTGCCACCAGTGAAACCGGGGCGGGGGCCAACGTCCTGACTTTC.

This sequence joins TRBV4-3 and TRBJ1-2; possibly TRBD1 for D (5 bases). This CDR3 region has 16 residues. Trimming removed 1 base from V and 4 bases from J, with 16 bases in between. Per germline, CDR1 LGHNA and CDR2 YSLEER. CDR3 nucleotide sequence: TGCGCCAGCAGCCAAGGGATGACAGAAGTTGGCTATGGCTACACCTTC. Translated, it gives CASSQGMTEVGYGYTF.

The V and J genes are TRBV11-2 and TRBJ2-5; D is unclear. Germline-derived CDR1 and CDR2 are SGHAT and FQNNGV. CDR3 length: 14 amino acids. The V end lost 1 base, the J end lost 5 bases, and 11 bases lay between the germline ends. CDR3: CASSLVEVVETQYF. The CDR3 coding sequence is TGTGCCAGCAGCTTAGTCGAGGTTGTGGAGACCCAGTACTTC.

The gene calls are TRBV5-1 and TRBJ1-1, with D unresolved. The V gene's germline CDR1 is SGHRS and CDR2 YFSETQ. Trimming cost V 3 bases and J 5 bases, with 14 bases left between them. CDR3 length: 14 residues. As DNA, the CDR3 is TGCGCCAGCAGCTCCCCGGCCCGTGAAACTGAAGCTTTCTTT. Its translation is CASSSPARETEAFF.

V gene TRBV5-4 combines with J gene TRBJ2-7; a weak D match, TRBD2 (6 bases). Trimming stripped 3 bases from V and 6 bases from J, with 16 bases between. Germline values: CDR1 SGHNT, CDR2 YYREEE (reference sequence). The CDR3 has 14 residues. Here the CDR3 DNA reads TGTGCCAGCAGCTCAGGACGCTCCGGGGGCGAGCAGTACTTC. Translation gives CASSSGRSGGEQYF. Based on the CDR3 plus reference TRBV5-4 and TRBJ2-7, the full variable domain is ETGVTQSPTHLIKTRGQQVTLRCSSQSGHNTVSWYQQALGQGPQFIFQYYREEENGRGNFPPRFSGLQFPNYSSELNVNALELDDSALYLCASSSGRSGGEQYFGPGTRLTVT.

This chain uses TRBV28 with TRBJ2-6; no definite D call. Germline assignment: CDR1 MDHEN and CDR2 SYDVKM. The length of the CDR3 is 14 residues. The V and J ends lost 2 bases and 1 base respectively, with 3 bases between them. This chain's CDR3 is CASSLPSGANVLTF. The CDR3 coding sequence is TGTGCCAGCAGTTTACCTTCTGGGGCCAACGTCCTGACTTTC.

The chain joins TRBV4-3 to TRBJ2-3; D uncertain. This CDR3 contains 15 residues. Germline V CDR1 and CDR2: LGHNA, YSLEER. The ends were cut back, 0 bases at V and 0 bases at J, with 7 bases in the middle. The CDR3 DNA sequence: TGCGCCAGCAGCCAAGAGGCAGCTAGCACAGATACGCAGTATTTT. This encodes CASSQEAASTDTQYF.

The chain employs TRBV30 and TRBJ1-2; D is unclear. Germline CDR1 and CDR2: GTSNPN and SVGIG (reference sequence). This CDR3 comprises 12 residues. Trimming left V 4 bases short and J 3 bases short, with 9 bases between. This CDR3 is CAWTLGHYGYTF. The CDR3 nucleotides read TGTGCCTGGACCCTGGGCCACTATGGCTACACCTTC.

The chain uses TRBV2 and TRBJ2-3; TRBD2 matches at 9 bases. Germline loops: CDR1 SNHLY, CDR2 FYNNEI. Germline trimming cut 10 bases from V and 4 bases from J; bases unmatched to any gene: 9. The CDR3 has 14 residues. The CDR3 DNA is TGTGCCAACGACCCGGCGGGAGGGCCAGATACGCAGTATTTT. This codes for CANDPAGGPDTQYF. The whole variable domain, filled in from reference TRBV2 and TRBJ2-3, reads EPEVTQTPSHQVTQMGQEVILRCVPISNHLYFYWYRQILGQKVEFLVSFYNNEISEKSEIFDDQFSVERPDGSNFTLKIRSTKLEDSAMYFCANDPAGGPDTQYFGPGTRLTVL.

This clone was seen a handful of times. V gene TRBV28 combines with J gene TRBJ2-5; 15 nucleotides agree with TRBD2. The J segment lost 7 bases and the V segment lost 8 bases, leaving 14 bases of the junction unmatched. Germline loops: CDR1 MDHEN, CDR2 SYDVKM. The CDR3 has 17 amino acids. The CDR3 loop is CASAEDGTSGRLVTQYF. Here the CDR3 DNA reads TGTGCCAGCGCGGAAGACGGGACTAGCGGGAGGTTAGTGACCCAGTACTTC.

The CDR3 here is CASSLGFEGLTNEKLFF. The DNA of the CDR3 is TGTGCCAGCAGCTTAGGGTTCGAGGGACTGACTAATGAAAAACTGTTTTTT. The rearrangement joins TRBV7-9 to TRBJ1-4; the D gene is possibly TRBD1 (5 bases). There are 17 residues in the CDR3. CDR1 and CDR2 from the germline V gene are SEHNR and FQNEAQ (reference sequence). Trimming left V 1 base short and J 2 bases short, with 14 bases between.

The V and J genes are TRBV7-2 and TRBJ1-1; D gene unclear. The CDR3 is made up of 14 amino acids. The germline V gene has CDR1 SGHTA and CDR2 FQGNSA. V was trimmed by 5 bases and J by 1 base, leaving 11 bases between them. For the CDR3, the DNA is TGTGCCAGCAGCCCCAACCATAAGAACACTGAAGCTTTCTTT. Translation gives CASSPNHKNTEAFF. The full variable domain, its missing parts supplied by reference TRBV7-2 and TRBJ1-1, is GAGVSQSPSNKVTEKGKDVELRCDPISGHTALYWYRQSLGQGLEFLIYFQGNSAPDKSGLPSDRFSAERTGGSVSTLTIQRTQQEDSAVYLCASSPNHKNTEAFFGQGTRLTVV.

The J gene is TRBJ2-7, the V gene TRBV28; TRBD1 might be the D (6 bases). V dropped 10 bases and J dropped 5 bases, with 21 bases sitting between them. The CDR3 has 14 residues. Per germline, CDR1 MDHEN and CDR2 SYDVKM. The CDR3 here is CATLSSQGTHEQYF. The CDR3 DNA follows: TGTGCCACCTTATCGTCTCAGGGGACCCACGAGCAGTACTTC.

The chain employs TRBV10-3 and TRBJ1-4; no reliable D call. With 11 bases removed from V and 7 bases from J, the gap between germline ends came to 17 bases. Germline CDR1 is ENHRY and CDR2 is SYGVKD. The CDR3 has 13 amino acids. CDR3 loop: CAPLTHPGEKLFF. The CDR3 region has the DNA TGTGCCCCACTGACCCATCCGGGTGAAAAACTGTTTTTT.

As regards this clone: The sample holds other DNA sequences that translate to the same CDR3. The rearrangement uses TRBV28 and TRBJ1-2; the D is unclear. Germline V gene lookup returns CDR1 MDHEN and CDR2 SYDVKM. This CDR3 region has 12 residues. Trimming cost V 3 bases and J 4 bases, with 6 bases left between them. CDR3 bases: TGTGCCAGCAGTTTTGGCGGCTATGGCTACACCTTC. As protein: CASSFGGYGYTF.

The chain couples TRBV7-2 to TRBJ2-7; D is undetermined. The CDR3 length is 14 residues. V was pared by 4 bases and J by 8 bases, with 18 bases between. Germline-derived CDR1 and CDR2 are SGHTA and FQGNSA. The CDR3, as DNA: TGTGCCAGCAGCTCAGACTCCTTCGTTACCCAGCAGTACTTC. Translated: CASSSDSFVTQQYF.

Only one count was recorded for this clone. V gene TRBV18 combines with J gene TRBJ1-3, with D possibly being TRBD1 (5 bases). V dropped 4 bases and J dropped 3 bases, with 13 bases sitting between them. The CDR3 length is 15 residues. Germline V gene data show CDR1 as KGHSH and CDR2 as LQKENI. As DNA, the CDR3 is TGTGCCAGCTCACAAACCAGGGATTTTGGAAACACCATATATTTT. Translation gives CASSQTRDFGNTIYF.

This chain uses TRBV3-1 (or the pseudogene TRBV3-2) with TRBJ1-2, with D possibly TRBD1 on 5 matching bases. CDR1 is LGHDT and CDR2 is YNNKEL in the germline V gene (reference sequence). The CDR3 extends over 18 amino acids. Trimming cost V 0 bases and J 5 bases, with 22 bases left between them. The DNA for the CDR3 is TGTGCCAGCAGCCAAGATAGCGGGCCGGGACCGAAGAAATATGGCTACACCTTC. It specifies CASSQDSGPGPKKYGYTF.

The chain has TRBV18 and TRBJ1-4; D gene uncertain. The CDR3 has 18 amino acids. Germline CDR1 and CDR2: KGHSH and LQKENI. Between the trimmed V and J ends, which lost 3 bases and 4 bases, there was a span of 21 bases. The CDR3: CASSPRSVGSHINEKLFF. As DNA, the CDR3 is TGTGCCAGCTCACCCCGCAGCGTGGGCAGCCATATTAATGAAAAACTGTTTTTT.